This T cell receptor (beta chain) was identified in a study of blood T cell repertoires in COVID-19. CDR3 length: 16 residues. Unmatched junction bases numbered 8, after V lost 4 bases and J lost 3 bases. The V gene's germline CDR1 is LGHNA and CDR2 YSLEER. Assay used: immunoSEQ multiplex PCR; TCRdb lists only in-frame clones, some missing. Of tens of thousands of clones listed, roughly three quarters are singletons. The sequence was collected from a man in his 60s with acute or convalescent COVID-19. The V gene is TRBV4-3, the J gene TRBJ2-1; 8 bases line up with TRBD1. The sample was peripheral blood. In nucleotides, the CDR3 is TGCGCCAGCAGCCCTCGTCTAGGACAGGGCTACAATGAGCAGTTCTTC. Encoded protein: CASSPRLGQGYNEQFF.